This T cell receptor beta chain is from a study of shared clonotypes between healthy human individuals. In its sample, this clone was seen once. TCRdb keeps only in-frame clones here, not all; method: immunoSEQ multiplex PCR. The sample has around 2.5 million clones; roughly 93% are singletons. Germline lookup yields CDR1 ENHRY and CDR2 SYGVKD. J gave up 2 bases and V 3 bases, and 4 bases lay outside the gene matches. This CDR3 contains 14 residues. This sequence originates from a man younger than 35 in good health. Some clones in this sample may be carry-over from other donors' samples. Sequenced sample: naive CD4+ T cells from PBMCs. Subset: CD45RA+ positively selected. J is TRBJ2-7 and V is TRBV10-3, with 7 bases lining up with TRBD1. DNA for the CDR3: TGTGCCATCAGTGATCGGGACAGAGCCTACGAGCAGTACTTC. It encodes CAISDRDRAYEQYF.